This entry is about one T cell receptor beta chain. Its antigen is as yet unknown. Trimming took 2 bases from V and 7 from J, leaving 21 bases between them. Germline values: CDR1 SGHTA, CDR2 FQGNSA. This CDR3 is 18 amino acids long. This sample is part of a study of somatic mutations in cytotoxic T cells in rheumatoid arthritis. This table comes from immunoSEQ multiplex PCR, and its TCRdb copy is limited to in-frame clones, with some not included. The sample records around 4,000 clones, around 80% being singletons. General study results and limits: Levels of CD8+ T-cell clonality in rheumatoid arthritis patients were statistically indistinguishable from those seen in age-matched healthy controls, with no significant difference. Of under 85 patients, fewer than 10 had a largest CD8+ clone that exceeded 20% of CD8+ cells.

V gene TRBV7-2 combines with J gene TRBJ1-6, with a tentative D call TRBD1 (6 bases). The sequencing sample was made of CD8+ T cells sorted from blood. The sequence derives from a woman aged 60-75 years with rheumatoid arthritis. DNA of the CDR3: TGTGCCAGCAGCTTACCCGGTGGGGGGGGCGCGGGAAATTCACCCCTCCACTTT. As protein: CASSLPGGGGAGNSPLHF.